This T cell receptor (beta chain) is from a study of blood T cell repertoires in COVID-19. Turning to the study itself: The cDNA or gDNA used as material had been derived from T cells, B-cell-depleted T cells, or PBMCs.

The method was immunoSEQ multiplex PCR; TCRdb's version includes in-frame clones alone and lacks a portion of them. In the table there are around 170,000 clones, 60% to 80% of which are singletons. This clone was counted only a few times. Germline V gene lookup returns CDR1 SGHRS and CDR2 YFSETQ. This CDR3 has 14 amino acids. Trimming shortened V by 4 bases and J by 1 base, and 11 bases separated the two germline ends. The gene calls are TRBV5-1 and TRBJ1-1; tentatively, D is TRBD1 (5 bases). This TCR derives from a man aged 55 to 70 who had been exposed to COVID-19. The sequenced sample was PBMCs or T cells enriched from blood (not recorded which). The CDR3 is CASSGGTGNTEAFF. CDR3 bases: TGCGCCAGCAGCGGAGGGACGGGGAACACTGAAGCTTTCTTT.